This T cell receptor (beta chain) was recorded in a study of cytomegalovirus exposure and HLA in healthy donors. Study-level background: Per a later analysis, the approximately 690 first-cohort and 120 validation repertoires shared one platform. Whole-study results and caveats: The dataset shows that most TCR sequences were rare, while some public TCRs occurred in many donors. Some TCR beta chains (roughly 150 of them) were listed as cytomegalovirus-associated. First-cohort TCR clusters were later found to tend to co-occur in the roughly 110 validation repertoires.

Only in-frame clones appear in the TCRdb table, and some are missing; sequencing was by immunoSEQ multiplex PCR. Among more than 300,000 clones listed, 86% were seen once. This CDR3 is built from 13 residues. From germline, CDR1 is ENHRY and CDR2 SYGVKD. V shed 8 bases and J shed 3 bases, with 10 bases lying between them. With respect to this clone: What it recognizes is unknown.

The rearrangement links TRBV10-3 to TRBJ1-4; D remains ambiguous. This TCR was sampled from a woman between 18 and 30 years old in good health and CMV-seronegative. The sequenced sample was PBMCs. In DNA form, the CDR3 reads TGTGCCATCGCGGTCAATGCTAATGAAAAACTGTTTTTT. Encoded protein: CAIAVNANEKLFF.